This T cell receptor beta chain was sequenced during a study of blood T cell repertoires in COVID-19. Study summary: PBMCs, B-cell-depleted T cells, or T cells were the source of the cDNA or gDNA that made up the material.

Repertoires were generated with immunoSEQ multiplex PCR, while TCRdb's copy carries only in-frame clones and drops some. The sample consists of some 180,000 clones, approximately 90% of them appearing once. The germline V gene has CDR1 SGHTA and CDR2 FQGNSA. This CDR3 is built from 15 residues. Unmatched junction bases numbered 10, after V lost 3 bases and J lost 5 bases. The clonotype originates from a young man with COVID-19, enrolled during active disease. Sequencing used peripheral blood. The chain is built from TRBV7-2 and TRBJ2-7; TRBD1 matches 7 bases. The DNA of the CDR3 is TGTGCCAGCAGCTTGACAGGGAGAAGAGGGGACGAGCAGTACTTC. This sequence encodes CASSLTGRRGDEQYF.